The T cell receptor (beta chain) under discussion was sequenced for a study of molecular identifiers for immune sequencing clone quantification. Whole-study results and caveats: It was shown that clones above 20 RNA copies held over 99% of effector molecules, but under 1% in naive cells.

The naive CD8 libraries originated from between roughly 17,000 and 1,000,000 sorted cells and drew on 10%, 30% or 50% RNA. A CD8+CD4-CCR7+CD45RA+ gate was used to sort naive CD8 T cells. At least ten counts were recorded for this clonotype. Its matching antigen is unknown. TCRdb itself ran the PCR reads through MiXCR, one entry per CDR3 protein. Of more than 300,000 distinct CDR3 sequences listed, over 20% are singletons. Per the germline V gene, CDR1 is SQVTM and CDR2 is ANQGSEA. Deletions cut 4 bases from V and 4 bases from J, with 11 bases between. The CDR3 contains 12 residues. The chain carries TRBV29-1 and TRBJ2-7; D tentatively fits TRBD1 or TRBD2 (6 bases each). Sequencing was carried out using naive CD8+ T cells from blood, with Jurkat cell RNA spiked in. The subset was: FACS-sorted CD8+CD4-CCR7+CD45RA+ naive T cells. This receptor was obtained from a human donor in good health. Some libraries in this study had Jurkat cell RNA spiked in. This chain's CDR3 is CSVGTGTYEQYF. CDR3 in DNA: TGCAGCGTTGGCACAGGGACTTACGAGCAGTACTTC.